Each of the 30 T cell receptor beta chains below was sequenced from the same sample in a study of blood T cell repertoires in COVID-19 (dated by TCRdb to the early 2020s). Library method: the immunoSEQ multiplex PCR assay. TCRdb limited this immuneACCESS table to in-frame rearrangements with V and J called. A share of clones is missing; checked studies link under half to unresolved V genes, and the rest is unexplained. The sample table shows 300,000 to 400,000 clones, and around 87% are seen once. Nearly 6.5% of the sample goes to the ten largest clones. The sample comprised peripheral blood. These receptors all come from a woman aged 45-60 years with COVID-19, enrolled during active disease.

The V and J genes are TRBV20-1 and TRBJ1-6; TRBD1 might be the D (6 bases). CDR1 is DFQATT, CDR2 SNEGSKA, per germline (reference sequence). V was shortened by 3 bases and J by 3 bases, with 21 bases between the two germline ends. The CDR3 extends over 18 amino acids. DNA of the CDR3: TGCAGTGCTAGTGACCCCAGGGGCGCCCCCGTCTATAATTCACCCCTCCACTTT. It is translated as CSASDPRGAPVYNSPLHF.

The chain employs TRBV3-1 (or the pseudogene TRBV3-2) and TRBJ2-3; 9 nucleotides match TRBD2. Trimming removed 0 bases from V and 8 bases from J; junction bases left unmatched: 9. Germline V gene data show CDR1 as LGHDT and CDR2 as YNNKEL (reference sequence). The CDR3 sequence is 16 residues long. CDR3 sequence: CASSQDWASGKGTQYF. The CDR3 DNA sequence: TGTGCCAGCAGCCAAGACTGGGCTAGCGGGAAGGGTACGCAGTATTTT.

The CDR3 loop is CASSSGLAGGPETQYF. CDR3 DNA: TGCGCCAGCAGCTCGGGACTAGCGGGAGGGCCGGAGACCCAGTACTTC. The rearrangement joins TRBV5-1 to TRBJ2-5; 16 positions agree with TRBD2. The CDR3 is made up of 16 amino acids. The germline CDR1 and CDR2 sequences are SGHRS and YFSETQ. V dropped 3 bases and J dropped 5; count of bases not matched to a gene: 4.

This chain links TRBV7-3 with TRBJ2-3; TRBD1 matches 8 bases. The junction had 7 bases not matched to a gene; V was cut back by 3 bases and J by 2 bases. The CDR3 has 16 residues. Germline assignment: CDR1 SGHTA and CDR2 FQGTGA. Here the CDR3 DNA reads TGTGCCAGCAGCTTGGGCAGGGGGCCTTCCACAGATACGCAGTATTTT. Translating it yields CASSLGRGPSTDTQYF.

The gene calls are TRBV2 and TRBJ2-6; D is uncertain. The CDR3 length is 15 residues. Trimming left V 11 bases short and J 0 bases short, with 14 bases between. Germline CDR1 is SNHLY and CDR2 is FYNNEI. The DNA for the CDR3 is TGTGCCTCAACAATGGGCGACTCTGGGGCCAACGTCCTGACTTTC. It yields the protein CASTMGDSGANVLTF.

The rearrangement joins TRBV15 to TRBJ1-3, with D unclear. This CDR3 has 17 residues. V shed 0 bases and J shed 0 bases, with 12 bases lying between them. From germline, CDR1 is LNHNV and CDR2 YYDKDF (reference sequence). Written as DNA, the CDR3 is TGTGCCACCAGCAGAGATCAGGCCAGCACCTCTGGAAACACCATATATTTT. This sequence encodes CATSRDQASTSGNTIYF.

V gene TRBV7-8 combines with J gene TRBJ2-2; D gene unclear. Trimming stripped 3 bases from V and 0 bases from J, with 2 bases between. The germline gives CDR1 SGHVS, CDR2 FQNEAQ. The CDR3 runs 13 residues. The CDR3 is CASSFANTGELFF. DNA for the CDR3: TGTGCCAGCAGCTTCGCGAACACCGGGGAGCTGTTTTTT. The entire variable domain, with the rest obtained from reference TRBV7-8 and TRBJ2-2, is as follows: GAGVSQSPRYKVAKRGQDVALRCDPISGHVSLFWYQQALGQGPEFLTYFQNEAQLDKSGLPSDRFFAERPEGSVSTLKIQRTQQEDSAVYLCASSFANTGELFFGEGSRLTVL.

The chain couples TRBV19 to TRBJ1-5, with no clear D. The V end lost 1 base, the J end lost 0 bases, and 7 bases lay between the germline ends. Germline V gene data show CDR1 as LNHDA and CDR2 as SQIVND (reference sequence). The CDR3 consists of 15 residues. For the CDR3, the DNA is TGTGCCAGTAGTATAGGGGCCCGTAGCAATCAGCCCCAGCATTTT. Protein sequence: CASSIGARSNQPQHF. Complete variable domain (other parts from reference TRBV19 and TRBJ1-5): DGGITQSPKYLFRKEGQNVTLSCEQNLNHDAMYWYRQDPGQGLRLIYYSQIVNDFQKGDIAEGYSVSREKKESFPLTVTSAQKNPTAFYLCASSIGARSNQPQHFGDGTRLSIL.

This chain links TRBV7-9 with TRBJ1-1; D unclear. The V and J ends lost 2 bases and 7 bases respectively, with 8 bases between them. CDR3 size: 12 residues. Germline CDR1 SEHNR, CDR2 FQNEAQ (reference sequence). The CDR3 here is CASSLSVGEAFF. CDR3 nucleotide sequence: TGTGCCAGCAGCTTATCTGTCGGTGAAGCTTTCTTT.

The V call is TRBV19, the J call TRBJ2-1; the D gene is possibly TRBD2 (6 bases). The V end was cut by 7 bases, the J end by 5 bases, with 15 bases between. The germline V gene encodes CDR1 LNHDA and CDR2 SQIVND (reference sequence). CDR3 length: 14 amino acids. CDR3 nucleotide sequence: TGTGCCAGTAATGTGGCGGGGTTAAACAATGAGCAGTTCTTC. This translates into CASNVAGLNNEQFF. Drawing the rest from reference TRBV19 and TRBJ2-1, the complete variable domain is DGGITQSPKYLFRKEGQNVTLSCEQNLNHDAMYWYRQDPGQGLRLIYYSQIVNDFQKGDIAEGYSVSREKKESFPLTVTSAQKNPTAFYLCASNVAGLNNEQFFGPGTRLTVL.

The chain recombines TRBV4-1 with TRBJ1-3; D uncertain. CDR1 is MGHRA, CDR2 YSYEKL, per germline. V was shortened by 1 base and J by 4 bases, with 14 bases between the two germline ends. The CDR3 runs 16 residues. CDR3 residues: CASSQVAVIAGNTIYF. CDR3 DNA: TGCGCCAGCAGCCAAGTTGCGGTAATCGCCGGAAACACCATATATTTT.

A single count supports this clone. V gene TRBV6-6 combines with J gene TRBJ1-4, with TRBD1 as a possible D gene (6 bases). Germline V gene lookup returns CDR1 MNHNY and CDR2 SVGAGI (reference sequence). The CDR3 spans 13 residues. V lost 8 bases, J lost 9 bases, and 16 bases lay in between. DNA of the CDR3: TGTGCCAGCGGCCAGGGACACCCAAAAAAACTGTTTTTT. This codes for CASGQGHPKKLFF.

The V gene is TRBV5-6, the J gene TRBJ2-7, with 11 nucleotides matching TRBD2. Germline CDR1 reads SGHDT; CDR2 reads YYEEEE. V shed 2 bases, J shed 10 bases, and the junction held 8 bases outside the gene matches. CDR3 length equals 14 residues. CDR3 residues: CASSFGLAGGEQYF. The CDR3 DNA reads as TGTGCCAGCAGCTTCGGGCTAGCGGGAGGAGAACAGTACTTC.

The gene calls are TRBV12-3 or TRBV12-4 and TRBJ2-7; D is possibly TRBD2 (7 bases). Trimming stripped 7 bases from V and 12 bases from J, with 19 bases between. The CDR3 has 12 residues. The CDR3 loop reads CASTLGAGEWYF. CDR3 bases: TGTGCCAGCACCCTGGGGGCGGGAGAGTGGTACTTC.

This clone was recorded once. The V gene is TRBV2, the J gene TRBJ2-3; D unresolved. V was trimmed by 4 bases and J by 0 bases, leaving 8 bases between them. The CDR3 is 14 residues long. Looked up from germline, CDR1 is SNHLY and CDR2 is FYNNEI. Here the CDR3 reads CASSGALSTDTQYF. The CDR3 coding sequence is TGTGCCAGCAGTGGGGCGCTTAGCACAGATACGCAGTATTTT.

Only a few counts were recorded for this clone. The chain couples TRBV5-5 to TRBJ1-1; a weak D match, TRBD1 (6 bases). This CDR3 spans 15 amino acids. CDR1 and CDR2 (germline): SGHKS, YYEKEE (reference sequence). Trimming took 4 bases from V and 3 from J, leaving 16 bases between them. Here the CDR3 DNA reads TGTGCCAGCAGCCCAATCGGCAGGGGATACACTGAAGCTTTCTTT. This codes for CASSPIGRGYTEAFF.

This chain uses TRBV3-1 (or the pseudogene TRBV3-2) with TRBJ1-1, with D uncertain. Between the trimmed V and J ends, which lost 3 bases and 4 bases, there was a span of 12 bases. CDR3 length: 14 amino acids. CDR1 is LGHDT, CDR2 YNNKEL, per germline (reference sequence). The CDR3 DNA follows: TGTGCCAGCAGCCAGTGGATGGAGTCCACTGAAGCTTTCTTT. This sequence encodes CASSQWMESTEAFF.

This chain joins TRBV6-2 or TRBV6-3 and TRBJ1-5; perhaps TRBD1 as D (5 bases). Germline CDR1 is MNHEY and CDR2 is SVGEGT. The length of the CDR3 is 15 residues. Trimming stripped 0 bases from V and 2 bases from J, with 8 bases between. The CDR3 here is CASSYSFRGNQPQHF. In DNA form, the CDR3 reads TGTGCCAGCAGTTACTCTTTCAGGGGCAATCAGCCCCAGCATTTT.

The CDR3: CASSVQMGLDTQYF. The CDR3 DNA is TGTGCCAGCAGCGTACAGATGGGCCTGGATACGCAGTATTTT. V usage is TRBV9 and J usage is TRBJ2-3; D gene uncertain. The CDR3 runs 14 residues. V gave up 1 base and J gave up 6 bases, with 12 bases separating them. Germline lookup yields CDR1 SGDLS and CDR2 YYNGEE.

With regard to this clone: The junction departs from the called germline gene at one end, perhaps through a read error. The V call is TRBV6-5, the J call TRBJ1-6, with 9 positions matching TRBD1. The germline CDR1 and CDR2 sequences are MNHEY and SVGAGI. The CDR3 runs 12 residues. In nucleotides, the CDR3 is TGCCCACCTAGGACAGGGGATTCACCCCTCCACTTT. It yields the protein CPPRTGDSPLHF.

This chain links TRBV5-1 with TRBJ2-7; the match to TRBD1 covers 7 bases. V lost 3 bases, J lost 7 bases, and 7 bases stayed unmatched. The CDR3 extends over 13 amino acids. From germline, CDR1 is SGHRS and CDR2 YFSETQ. This CDR3 reads CASSSDRVGEQYF. CDR3 DNA: TGCGCCAGCAGCTCCGACAGGGTGGGGGAGCAGTACTTC. Looking up the rest from reference TRBV5-1 and TRBJ2-7 gives the full variable domain: KAGVTQTPRYLIKTRGQQVTLSCSPISGHRSVSWYQQTPGQGLQFLFEYFSETQRNKGNFPGRFSGRQFSNSRSEMNVSTLELGDSALYLCASSSDRVGEQYFGPGTRLTVT.

A single count supports this clone. The gene calls are TRBV7-2 and TRBJ2-1; the D gene is possibly TRBD1 (7 bases). The CDR3 has 16 amino acids. From germline, CDR1 is SGHTA and CDR2 FQGNSA. Between the trimmed V and J ends, which lost 5 bases and 10 bases, there was a span of 24 bases. DNA for the CDR3: TGTGCCAGCAGCCCTGCCACTGCCCGACAGGGAGGAGAGCAGTTCTTC. Its protein is CASSPATARQGGEQFF.

The gene calls are TRBV6-6 and TRBJ2-5, with 8 positions matching TRBD2. The V gene end was trimmed by 2 bases and the J gene end by 3 bases; junction bases not matched to a gene: 5. The CDR3 runs to 15 residues. Germline CDR1 reads MNHNY; CDR2 reads SVGAGI (reference sequence). CDR3 loop: CASSYVAGGEETQYF. The CDR3 region has the DNA TGTGCCAGCAGTTACGTGGCGGGAGGAGAAGAGACCCAGTACTTC.

This rearrangement joins TRBV4-2 to TRBJ1-2, with TRBD1 as a possible D gene (6 bases). Germline CDR1 and CDR2: LGHNA and YNFKEQ. The CDR3 consists of 14 residues. Deletions cut 1 base from V and 7 bases from J, with 13 bases between. CDR3 in DNA: TGTGCCAGCAGCCAAGCCAGGGGCTACGGTGGCTACACCTTC. This encodes CASSQARGYGGYTF.

The chain recombines TRBV2 with TRBJ2-3; D is unresolved. The CDR3 loop spans 12 amino acids. Trimming cost V 7 bases and J 5 bases, with 10 bases left between them. Germline V lookup: CDR1 SNHLY, CDR2 FYNNEI. The CDR3 is CASILHGDTQYF. DNA for the CDR3: TGTGCCAGCATTCTTCACGGAGATACGCAGTATTTT. Full variable domain (rest looked up from reference TRBV2 and TRBJ2-3): EPEVTQTPSHQVTQMGQEVILRCVPISNHLYFYWYRQILGQKVEFLVSFYNNEISEKSEIFDDQFSVERPDGSNFTLKIRSTKLEDSAMYFCASILHGDTQYFGPGTRLTVL.

This chain connects TRBV5-1 to TRBJ2-7; 7 bases are shared with TRBD2. V dropped 10 bases and J dropped 2; count of bases not matched to a gene: 15. Germline CDR1 reads SGHRS; CDR2 reads YFSETQ. The CDR3 is made up of 15 amino acids. CDR3 sequence (DNA): TGCGCCTCCCAAGACGCGGGAGTACCGCCCTACGAGCAGTACTTC. It specifies CASQDAGVPPYEQYF.

This chain's CDR3 is CASSIGSRDSNSPLHF. The CDR3 nucleotides read TGTGCCAGTAGTATAGGAAGCCGGGACAGTAATTCACCCCTCCACTTT. This chain links TRBV19 with TRBJ1-6; 7 bases fit TRBD1. The ends lost 1 base at V and 6 bases at J; junction bases unmatched: 6. The CDR3 consists of 16 residues. CDR1 LNHDA and CDR2 SQIVND come from the germline V gene (reference sequence).

V and J are TRBV11-3 and TRBJ2-6; D is undetermined. The ends were cut back, 1 base at V and 1 base at J, with 5 bases in the middle. The germline V gene encodes CDR1 SGHNT and CDR2 YENEEA. This CDR3 is built from 15 residues. CDR3 sequence: CASSLGQSGANVLTF. The DNA for the CDR3 is TGTGCCAGCAGCTTAGGTCAATCTGGGGCCAACGTCCTGACTTTC.

The chain links TRBV5-5 to TRBJ2-5; no definite D call. The germline V and J ends were trimmed by 2 bases and 3 bases, with 11 bases remaining between them. Germline values: CDR1 SGHKS, CDR2 YYEKEE (reference sequence). CDR3 length: 14 amino acids. The CDR3 protein is CASSLSLQEETQYF. In DNA, the CDR3 is TGTGCCAGCAGCTTAAGTCTTCAGGAAGAGACCCAGTACTTC.

The chain links TRBV27 to TRBJ2-7; 8 nucleotides match TRBD2. Germline trimming cut 7 bases from V and 4 bases from J; bases unmatched to any gene: 15. The CDR3 length is 16 residues. Germline CDR1 reads MNHEY; CDR2 reads SMNVEV (reference sequence). In DNA form, the CDR3 reads TGTGCCAGCATGAATCTCCCCAGCGGGAGTATGTACGAGCAGTACTTC. Its protein product is CASMNLPSGSMYEQYF.